The 4 T cell receptor beta chains below all came from one sample that was sequenced in a study of blood T cell repertoires in COVID-19. Clones were sequenced by immunoSEQ multiplex PCR, and TCRdb holds only the in-frame ones, with some missing. The sample consists of 300,000 to 400,000 clones, about 88% of them appearing once. Specimen: peripheral blood. The receptor source for this set is a human donor in a cohort sampled during active COVID-19.

V gene TRBV20-1 combines with J gene TRBJ2-7; 7 bases fit TRBD2. The V gene's germline CDR1 is DFQATT and CDR2 SNEGSKA (reference sequence). The CDR3 loop spans 14 amino acids. V lost 3 bases, J lost 2 bases, and 7 bases stayed unmatched. CDR3 in amino acids: CSASWASGTYEQYF. DNA of the CDR3: TGCAGTGCTAGTTGGGCTAGCGGAACCTACGAGCAGTACTTC.

The chain is built from TRBV5-1 and TRBJ1-6, with 8 bases lining up with TRBD1. Losses at the gene ends were 5 bases for V and 8 bases for J; bases not matched to a gene: 3. From germline, CDR1 is SGHRS and CDR2 YFSETQ. There are 13 residues in the CDR3. The CDR3 DNA follows: TGCGCCAGCAGGGGACAGGACGATTCACCCCTCCACTTT. It specifies CASRGQDDSPLHF. The whole variable domain, remainder taken from reference TRBV5-1 and TRBJ1-6, is KAGVTQTPRYLIKTRGQQVTLSCSPISGHRSVSWYQQTPGQGLQFLFEYFSETQRNKGNFPGRFSGRQFSNSRSEMNVSTLELGDSALYLCASRGQDDSPLHFGNGTRLTVT.

The rearrangement links TRBV15 to TRBJ2-5; 8 bases fit TRBD1. The germline CDR1 and CDR2 sequences are LNHNV and YYDKDF (reference sequence). V lost 3 bases, J lost 5 bases, and 5 bases stayed unmatched. This CDR3 is built from 14 residues. CDR3 loop: CATSRGQVDETQYF. The CDR3 nucleotides read TGTGCCACCAGCAGGGGACAGGTCGACGAGACCCAGTACTTC.

The V call is TRBV4-1, the J call TRBJ2-4; D is unresolved. The ends were cut back, 3 bases at V and 0 bases at J, with 9 bases in the middle. The length of the CDR3 is 15 residues. In germline, CDR1 is MGHRA, CDR2 YSYEKL. The CDR3 is CASSQRTLAKNIQYF. The CDR3 DNA sequence: TGCGCCAGCAGCCAGCGCACCTTAGCCAAAAACATTCAGTACTTC.